The 8 T cell receptor beta chains presented below share a single source sample, sequenced in a study of control samples from healthy donors and cancer patients. The data were produced by immunoSEQ multiplex PCR, yet TCRdb's version contains in-frame clones alone and is incomplete. The sample records about 60,000 clones, about nine tenths being singletons. Sample: PBMCs. The receptor set was obtained from a woman aged 50 to 60 with colorectal cancer.

As for this clone: Other DNA sequences from this sample encode an identical CDR3 as well. The CDR3 coding sequence is TGTGCCAGCTCACCAGACAGGGCCGGAGAGACCCAGTACTTC. It yields the protein CASSPDRAGETQYF. The chain employs TRBV18 and TRBJ2-5; 7 bases align to TRBD1. The J segment lost 4 bases and the V segment lost 2 bases, leaving 4 bases of the junction unmatched. There are 14 residues in the CDR3. From germline, CDR1 is KGHSH and CDR2 LQKENI. Full variable domain (remainder filled in from reference TRBV18 and TRBJ2-5): NAGVMQNPRHLVRRRGQEARLRCSPMKGHSHVYWYRQLPEEGLKFMVYLQKENIIDESGMPKERFSAEFPKEGPSILRIQQVVRGDSAAYFCASSPDRAGETQYFGPGTRLLVL.

This sequence joins TRBV6-5 and TRBJ1-5; D gene unclear. V was shortened by 4 bases and J by 0 bases, with 10 bases between the two germline ends. There are 15 residues in the CDR3. Germline V gene lookup returns CDR1 MNHEY and CDR2 SVGAGI. CDR3 in DNA: TGTGCCAGCAGTTCCCCGCGGTATAGCAATCAGCCCCAGCATTTT. This translates into CASSSPRYSNQPQHF.

The chain joins TRBV9 to TRBJ2-3; D is unresolved. V was clipped by 3 bases and J by 0 bases, with 11 bases between them. CDR1 is SGDLS, CDR2 YYNGEE, per germline. The CDR3 has 15 amino acids. The CDR3 nucleotides are TGTGCCAGCAGCGCCCAACCGGACAGCACAGATACGCAGTATTTT. It translates to CASSAQPDSTDTQYF.

The V and J genes are TRBV29-1 and TRBJ1-2; 11 bases agree with TRBD1. V shed 2 bases and J 6 bases; nucleotides not matched to a gene: 5. Germline CDR1 reads SQVTM; CDR2 reads ANQGSEA. This CDR3 spans 14 amino acids. CDR3 in amino acids: CSVEWDRGEDGYTF. CDR3 DNA sequence: TGCAGCGTTGAATGGGACAGGGGGGAGGATGGCTACACCTTC. The full variable domain, completed using reference TRBV29-1 and TRBJ1-2, is SAVISQKPSRDICQRGTSLTIQCQVDSQVTMMFWYRQQPGQSLTLIATANQGSEATYESGFVIDKFPISRPNLTFSTLTVSNMSPEDSSIYLCSVEWDRGEDGYTFGSGTRLTVV.

The chain carries TRBV12-3 or TRBV12-4 and TRBJ1-1; D is possibly TRBD1 (6 bases). The V end lost 6 bases, the J end lost 1 base, and 9 bases lay between the germline ends. This CDR3 spans 13 amino acids. In DNA form, the CDR3 reads TGTGCCAGCAGCCTGACAGGGAACACTGAAGCTTTCTTT. Translated, it gives CASSLTGNTEAFF.

The chain combines TRBV11-3 with TRBJ2-7, with 7 bases matching TRBD1. The germline V gene encodes CDR1 SGHNT and CDR2 YENEEA. Trimming cost V 2 bases and J 5 bases; bases outside gene matches: 6. The CDR3 contains 14 residues. DNA of the CDR3: TGTGCCAGCAGCTTAACAGGGGTCGATGACGAGCAGTACTTC. Translation gives CASSLTGVDDEQYF.

In DNA, the CDR3 is TGTGCCAGCAGCGCTGGCCAGCGAAACACAGATACGCAGTATTTT. It translates to CASSAGQRNTDTQYF. The chain joins TRBV9 to TRBJ2-3; the D is unclear. The CDR3 has 15 residues. Trimming took off 3 bases at V and 2 bases at J, with 13 bases between the two ends. Germline CDR1 is SGDLS and CDR2 is YYNGEE. Full variable domain (remainder filled in from reference TRBV9 and TRBJ2-3): DSGVTQTPKHLITATGQRVTLRCSPRSGDLSVYWYQQSLDQGLQFLIQYYNGEERAKGNILERFSAQQFPDLHSELNLSSLELGDSALYFCASSAGQRNTDTQYFGPGTRLTVL.

The chain employs TRBV5-1 and TRBJ2-5; 11 bases line up with TRBD2. The CDR3 is made up of 17 amino acids. Germline lookup yields CDR1 SGHRS and CDR2 YFSETQ. V dropped 4 bases and J dropped 4; count of bases not matched to a gene: 12. The CDR3 DNA reads TGCGCCAGCAGCCCCGGGGGTGGGCTAGCGGGAGGAGAGACCCAGTACTTC. Protein sequence: CASSPGGGLAGGETQYF.